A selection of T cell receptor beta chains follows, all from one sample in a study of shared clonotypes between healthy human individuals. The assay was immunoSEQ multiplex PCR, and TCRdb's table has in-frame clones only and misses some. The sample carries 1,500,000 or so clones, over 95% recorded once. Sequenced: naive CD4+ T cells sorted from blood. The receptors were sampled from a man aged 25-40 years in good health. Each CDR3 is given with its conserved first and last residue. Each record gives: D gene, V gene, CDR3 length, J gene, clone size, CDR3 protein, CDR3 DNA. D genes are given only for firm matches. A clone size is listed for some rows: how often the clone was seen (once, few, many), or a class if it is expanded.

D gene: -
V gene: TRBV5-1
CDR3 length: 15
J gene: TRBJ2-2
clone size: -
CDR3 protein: CASRRDNLNTGELFF
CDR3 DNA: TGCGCCAGCAGACGGGACAACTTGAACACCGGGGAGCTGTTTTTT

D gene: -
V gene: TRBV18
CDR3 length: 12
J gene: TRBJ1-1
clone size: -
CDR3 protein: CASSRRATEAFF
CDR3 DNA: TGTGCCAGCTCACGGAGGGCCACTGAAGCTTTCTTT

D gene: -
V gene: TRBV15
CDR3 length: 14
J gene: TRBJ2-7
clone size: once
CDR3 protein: CATSRGGGTYEQYF
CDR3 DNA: TGTGCCACCAGCAGAGGAGGCGGGACCTACGAGCAGTACTTC

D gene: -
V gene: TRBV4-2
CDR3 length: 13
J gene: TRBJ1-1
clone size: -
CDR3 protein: CASSQVLVGEAFF
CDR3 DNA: TGTGCCAGCAGCCAAGTGTTGGTCGGTGAAGCTTTCTTT

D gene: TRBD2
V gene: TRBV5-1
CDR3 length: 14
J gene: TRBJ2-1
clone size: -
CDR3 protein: CASSQGTSGNEQFF
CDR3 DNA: TGCGCCAGCAGCCAAGGGACTAGCGGCAATGAGCAGTTCTTC

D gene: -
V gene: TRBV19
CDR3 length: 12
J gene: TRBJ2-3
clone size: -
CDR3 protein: CASSQSTDTQYF
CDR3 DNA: TGTGCCAGTAGTCAGAGCACAGATACGCAGTATTTT

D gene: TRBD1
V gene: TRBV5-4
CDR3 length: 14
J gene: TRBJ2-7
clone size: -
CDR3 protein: CASSLQGDSYEQYF
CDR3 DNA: TGTGCCAGCAGCTTGCAGGGGGACTCCTACGAGCAGTACTTC

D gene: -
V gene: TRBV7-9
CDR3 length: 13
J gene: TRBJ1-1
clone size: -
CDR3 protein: CASSSSDTLKAFF
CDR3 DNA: TGTGCCAGCAGCTCCTCGGACACTTTGAAAGCTTTCTTT

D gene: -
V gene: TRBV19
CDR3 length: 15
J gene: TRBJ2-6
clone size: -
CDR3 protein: CASSLGMSGANVLTF
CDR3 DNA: TGTGCCAGTAGTCTGGGAATGTCTGGGGCCAACGTCCTGACTTTC

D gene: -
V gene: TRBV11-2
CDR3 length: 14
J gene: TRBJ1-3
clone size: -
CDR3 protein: CASSLVRARDTIYF
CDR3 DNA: TGTGCCAGCAGCTTAGTCAGGGCCCGGGACACCATATATTTT

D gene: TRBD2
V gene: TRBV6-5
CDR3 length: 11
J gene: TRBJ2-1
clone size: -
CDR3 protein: CASREGNEQFF
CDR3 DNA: TGTGCCAGCCGGGAGGGGAATGAGCAGTTCTTC

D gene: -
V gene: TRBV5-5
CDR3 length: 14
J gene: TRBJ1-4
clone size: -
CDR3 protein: CASSLGSTNEKLFF
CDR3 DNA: TGTGCCAGCAGCTTGGGCTCAACTAATGAAAAACTGTTTTTT

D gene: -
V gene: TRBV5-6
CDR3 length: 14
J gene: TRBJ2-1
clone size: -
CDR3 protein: CASSLKTTYNEQFF
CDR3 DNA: TGTGCCAGCAGCTTGAAAACTACCTACAATGAGCAGTTCTTC

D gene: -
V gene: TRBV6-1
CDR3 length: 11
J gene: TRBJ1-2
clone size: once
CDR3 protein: CASRGVYGYTF
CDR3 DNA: TGTGCCAGCAGGGGGGTCTATGGCTACACCTTC

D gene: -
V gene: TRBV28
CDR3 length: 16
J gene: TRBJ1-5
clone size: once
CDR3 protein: CASTSGSDSKSRPQHF
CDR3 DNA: TGTGCCAGCACTTCCGGATCGGACAGTAAGTCGCGGCCCCAGCATTTT

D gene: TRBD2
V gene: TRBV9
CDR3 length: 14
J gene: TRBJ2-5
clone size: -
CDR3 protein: CASSVQGGTETQYF
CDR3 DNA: TGTGCCAGCAGCGTACAGGGAGGGACAGAGACCCAGTACTTC

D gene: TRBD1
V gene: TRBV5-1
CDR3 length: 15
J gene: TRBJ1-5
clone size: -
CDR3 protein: CASSWTGVGNQPQHF
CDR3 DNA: TGCGCCAGCAGCTGGACAGGGGTCGGCAATCAGCCCCAGCATTTT

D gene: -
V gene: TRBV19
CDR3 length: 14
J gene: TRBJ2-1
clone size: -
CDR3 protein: CASSKGQGHNEQFF
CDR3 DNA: TGTGCCAGTAGTAAGGGCCAGGGGCACAATGAGCAGTTCTTC

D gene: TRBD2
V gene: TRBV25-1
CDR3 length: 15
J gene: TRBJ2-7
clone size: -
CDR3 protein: CASTEGGWGRGEQYF
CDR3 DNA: TGTGCCAGCACCGAGGGAGGGTGGGGGAGAGGCGAGCAGTACTTC